A selection of T cell receptor beta chains follows, all from one sample in a study of CD8 T cells in Susac syndrome. Each CDR3 protein is one row after TCRdb ran MiXCR on the immunoSEQ multiplex PCR reads. The sample contains around 80,000 distinct CDR3 sequences, about 95% of which appear only once. Input material: CD8+ T cells from PBMCs. The receptors here all came from a human donor with Susac syndrome. Both conserved end residues are part of each CDR3. A D gene is named only where the DNA matches it firmly. Size is stated for part of the rows, as once, few or many counts, or as a class when the clone is expanded.

TRBD2	TRBV6-2/TRBV6-3	TRBJ2-1	NA	CASHLAGPYNEQFF	TGTGCCAGCCACTTAGCGGGCCCATACAATGAGCAGTTCTTC
TRBD2	TRBV11-2	TRBJ2-3	NA	CASSGGLAVPTDTQYF	TGTGCCAGCAGCGGTGGACTAGCGGTCCCCACAGATACGCAGTATTTT
NA	TRBV14	TRBJ2-1	NA	CASSQAAEQFF	TGTGCCAGCAGCCAAGCGGCTGAGCAGTTCTTC
NA	TRBV7-9	TRBJ2-5	once	CASSLLDGQGKETQYF	TGTGCCAGCAGCTTACTTGACGGGCAGGGGAAAGAGACCCAGTACTTC
TRBD2	TRBV7-9	TRBJ2-1	once	CASSSERGPKQFF	TGTGCCAGCAGCTCGGAGCGGGGGCCTAAGCAGTTCTTC
NA	TRBV20-1	TRBJ2-2	NA	CSARDGGTGELFF	TGCAGTGCTAGAGATGGGGGAACCGGGGAGCTGTTTTTT
TRBD1	TRBV14	TRBJ2-5	NA	CASSHPWTGERETQYF	TGTGCCAGCAGCCACCCTTGGACAGGGGAAAGGGAGACCCAGTACTTC
NA	TRBV14	TRBJ2-5	NA	CASSQEASIYQETQYF	TGTGCCAGCAGCCAAGAAGCCAGCATCTACCAAGAGACCCAGTACTTC
NA	TRBV28	TRBJ2-1	NA	CASSLAVDEQFF	TGTGCCAGCAGTCTTGCGGTCGATGAGCAGTTCTTC
TRBD1	TRBV27	TRBJ2-7	NA	CASSRTGGWAYEQYF	TGTGCCAGCAGTAGAACAGGGGGCTGGGCCTACGAGCAGTACTTC
NA	TRBV29-1	TRBJ1-2	NA	CSVDGTSTANYGYTF	TGCAGCGTCGACGGCACTTCCACAGCTAACTATGGCTACACCTTC
NA	TRBV6-5	TRBJ2-2	NA	CASSYTGEATGELFF	TGTGCCAGCAGTTATACGGGAGAGGCCACCGGGGAGCTGTTTTTT
NA	TRBV20-1	TRBJ2-7	NA	CSARDKGSLFYEQYF	TGCAGTGCTAGAGACAAGGGGTCCTTATTCTACGAGCAGTACTTC
TRBD2	TRBV15	TRBJ2-1	NA	CATSSSGLAGPDNEQFF	TGTGCCACCAGCAGTTCCGGACTAGCGGGACCAGACAATGAGCAGTTCTTC
NA	TRBV9	TRBJ2-7	NA	CASSVGGTRIGEQYF	TGTGCCAGCAGCGTAGGGGGGACCCGGATCGGCGAGCAGTACTTC
NA	TRBV11-2	TRBJ2-1	once	CASSPTDEQFF	TGTGCCAGCAGCCCGACTGACGAGCAGTTCTTC
TRBD2	TRBV4-2	TRBJ2-1	NA	CASSQEGLAGVFEQFF	TGTGCCAGCAGCCAAGAGGGACTAGCGGGAGTCTTTGAGCAGTTCTTC
NA	TRBV7-9	TRBJ2-5	NA	CASSLTRIQETQYF	TGTGCCAGCAGCCTGACTCGAATCCAAGAGACCCAGTACTTC
NA	TRBV29-1	TRBJ2-1	NA	CSVEMKYNEQFF	TGCAGCGTTGAGATGAAATACAATGAGCAGTTCTTC
NA	TRBV6-5	TRBJ2-7	once	CASRVGHNYEQYF	TGTGCCAGCAGAGTGGGACATAACTACGAGCAGTACTTC
TRBD1	TRBV12-3/TRBV12-4	TRBJ1-1	NA	CASRGQGSMNTEAFF	TGTGCCAGCAGAGGACAGGGGTCCATGAACACTGAAGCTTTCTTT
TRBD2	TRBV5-4	TRBJ2-3	NA	CASSSPGTISADTQYF	TGTGCCAGCAGCTCCCCCGGGACTATCAGCGCAGATACGCAGTATTTT
NA	TRBV7-2	TRBJ2-5	once	CASGRQETQYF	TGTGCCAGTGGCCGCCAAGAGACCCAGTACTTC
TRBD1	TRBV9	TRBJ2-3	NA	CASGGQDDTDTQYF	TGTGCCAGCGGAGGACAGGACGACACAGATACGCAGTATTTT
NA	TRBV2	TRBJ2-7	NA	CASRTGQSSSYEQYF	TGTGCCAGCAGGACAGGCCAATCAAGCTCCTACGAGCAGTACTTC
NA	TRBV7-9	TRBJ1-2	NA	CASSFDTGHTLGYGYTF	TGTGCCAGCAGCTTCGATACCGGACACACTCTAGGCTATGGCTACACCTTC
NA	TRBV6-5	TRBJ2-3	NA	CASSYAGTSTDTQYF	TGTGCCAGCAGTTACGCGGGGACGAGCACAGATACGCAGTATTTT
NA	TRBV20-1	TRBJ1-2	NA	CSARDRGVLSYTF	TGCAGTGCTAGAGATCGAGGGGTACTTAGCTACACCTTC
NA	TRBV25-1	TRBJ2-2	NA	CASSVGVGELFF	TGTGCCAGCAGTGTGGGGGTCGGGGAGCTGTTTTTT
TRBD1	TRBV27	TRBJ1-2	NA	CASSPGQLYGYTF	TGTGCCAGCAGTCCGGGACAGCTCTATGGCTACACCTTC
NA	TRBV29-1	TRBJ2-1	once	CSAGGGHLSYNEQFF	TGCAGCGCCGGAGGTGGTCACCTATCCTACAATGAGCAGTTCTTC
NA	TRBV6-6	TRBJ2-5	NA	CASSLAQGGETQYF	TGTGCCAGCAGTTTAGCTCAGGGGGGGGAGACCCAGTACTTC
NA	TRBV19	TRBJ2-1	NA	CASSIIAYNEQFF	TGTGCCAGTAGTATTATAGCCTACAATGAGCAGTTCTTC
TRBD2	TRBV29-1	TRBJ2-1	NA	CSVEGGRSNYNEQFF	TGCAGCGTTGAGGGAGGGAGAAGTAACTACAATGAGCAGTTCTTC